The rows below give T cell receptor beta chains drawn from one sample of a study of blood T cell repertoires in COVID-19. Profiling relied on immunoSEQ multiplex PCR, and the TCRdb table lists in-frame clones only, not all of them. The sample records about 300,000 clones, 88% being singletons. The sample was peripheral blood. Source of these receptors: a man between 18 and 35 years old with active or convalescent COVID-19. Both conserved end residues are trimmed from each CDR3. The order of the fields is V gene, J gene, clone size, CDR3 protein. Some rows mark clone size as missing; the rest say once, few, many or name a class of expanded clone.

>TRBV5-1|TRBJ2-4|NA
ASSLGVGAKNIQY
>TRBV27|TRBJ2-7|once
ASSQVGGGEQY
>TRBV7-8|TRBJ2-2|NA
ASSLNVGLGVRTGELF
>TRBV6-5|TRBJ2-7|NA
ASSYFRGYEQY
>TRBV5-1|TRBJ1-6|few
ASSPGTGDSPLH
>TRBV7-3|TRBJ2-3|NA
ASSPGGGGDTQY
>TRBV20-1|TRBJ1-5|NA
SASSGGNQPQH
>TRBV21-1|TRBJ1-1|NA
ASSKETGGMVNTEAF
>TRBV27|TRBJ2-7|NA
ASSLGGGFPIYEQY
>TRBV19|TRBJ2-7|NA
ASAQDRGRIYEQY
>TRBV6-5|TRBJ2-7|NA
ASSYGRAYEQY
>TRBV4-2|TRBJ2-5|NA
ASSPPKACGGFQETQY
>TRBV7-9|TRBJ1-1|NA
ASSLPLGEDTEAF
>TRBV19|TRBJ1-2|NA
ASSTSGYGYT
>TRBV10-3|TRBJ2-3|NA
ATLDRKSTDTQY
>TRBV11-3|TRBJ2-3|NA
ASAPGPPGDTDTQY
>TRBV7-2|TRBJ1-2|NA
ASSADSNYGYT
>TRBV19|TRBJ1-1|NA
ASSKGHNTEAF
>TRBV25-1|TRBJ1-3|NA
ASSGGGQAPGNTIY
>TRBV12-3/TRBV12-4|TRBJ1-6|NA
ASSLGAPSPLH
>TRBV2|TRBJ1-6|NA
ASGSPLH
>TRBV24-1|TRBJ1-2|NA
ATSDYGQGEDYGYT
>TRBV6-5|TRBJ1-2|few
ASSPGHQYGYT
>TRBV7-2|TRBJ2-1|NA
ASSYPPGQGSYNEQF
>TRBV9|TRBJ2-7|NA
ASSLGAITYEQY
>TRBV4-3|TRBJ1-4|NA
ASSQDNRPGGGKLF
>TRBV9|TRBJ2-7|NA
ASSLGDRYLYEQY
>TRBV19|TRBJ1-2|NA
ASSIKPFGYT
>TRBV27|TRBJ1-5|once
ASTASGRVDQPQH
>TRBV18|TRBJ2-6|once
ASSPKNPGAGANVLT
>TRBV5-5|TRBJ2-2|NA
ASSLGPESAGELF
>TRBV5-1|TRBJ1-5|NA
ASSTGQQNQPQH
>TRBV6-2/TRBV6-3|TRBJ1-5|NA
ASSYNRNSNQPQH
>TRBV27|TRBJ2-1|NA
ASSLGDNRWDEQF
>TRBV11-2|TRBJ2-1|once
ASSTTRTAYNEQF
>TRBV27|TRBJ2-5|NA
ASSLSTGGHETQY
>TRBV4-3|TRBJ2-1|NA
ASSQEQGPYNEQF
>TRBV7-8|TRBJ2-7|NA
ASSLDSGPYEQY
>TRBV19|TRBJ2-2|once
ASRRLVNTGELF
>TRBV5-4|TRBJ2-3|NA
ASSRQGSTDTQY